The 24 T cell receptor beta chains below were found in one sample sequenced in a study of T cell repertoires in cytomegalovirus infection. TCRdb reprocessed the reads via MiXCR and lists one record per CDR3 protein. The table has under 350,000 distinct CDR3 sequences, around 9.1% seen once. The sequencing sample was made of PBMCs. The receptors originated from a human donor in good health (CMV status not recorded). Some clones in this sample may be carry-over from other donors' samples.

This clonotype has ten or more counts. The V and J genes are TRBV5-1 and TRBJ1-2; D call uncertain. CDR3 length equals 14 residues. The V gene's germline CDR1 is SGHRS and CDR2 YFSETQ. Deletions cut 4 bases from V and 9 bases from J, with 19 bases between. DNA for the CDR3: TGCGCCAGCAGCACGGAGGCCGCGGGGAAGAGCTACACCTTC. Its protein product is CASSTEAAGKSYTF.

This clonotype occurred a few times. The chain has TRBV2 and TRBJ2-7; D remains unclear. CDR3 size: 14 residues. Germline V lookup: CDR1 SNHLY, CDR2 FYNNEI. The CDR3 sequence is CASIEPLSSYEQYV. The CDR3 DNA follows: TGTGCCAGCATTGAACCTCTGAGCTCCTACGAGCAGTACGTC.

This clonotype was seen many times. J is TRBJ2-2 and V is TRBV5-1; a weak D match, TRBD2 (5 bases). CDR1 SGHRS and CDR2 YFSETQ come from the germline V gene. V was clipped by 1 base and J by 6 bases, with 10 bases between them. CDR3 length: 14 residues. CDR3 region: CASSLWPGSGELFF. CDR3 nucleotide sequence: TGCGCCAGCAGCTTGTGGCCGGGATCCGGGGAGCTGTTTTTT. Full variable domain (missing parts from reference TRBV5-1 and TRBJ2-2): KAGVTQTPRYLIKTRGQQVTLSCSPISGHRSVSWYQQTPGQGLQFLFEYFSETQRNKGNFPGRFSGRQFSNSRSEMNVSTLELGDSALYLCASSLWPGSGELFFGEGSRLTVL.

This clonotype was recorded a few times. The CDR3, as DNA: TGCGCCAGCAGCTGGAGGGGGCAGTACACCGGGGAGCTGTTTTTT. This gives the protein CASSWRGQYTGELFF. V and J are TRBV5-1 and TRBJ2-2, with TRBD1 as a possible D gene (7 bases). This CDR3 comprises 15 residues. The germline V gene has CDR1 SGHRS and CDR2 YFSETQ. Trimming stripped 3 bases from V and 3 bases from J, with 12 bases between. Together with reference TRBV5-1 and TRBJ2-2, the CDR3 gives the full variable domain: KAGVTQTPRYLIKTRGQQVTLSCSPISGHRSVSWYQQTPGQGLQFLFEYFSETQRNKGNFPGRFSGRQFSNSRSEMNVSTLELGDSALYLCASSWRGQYTGELFFGEGSRLTVL.

This clonotype has a handful of counts. The chain is built from TRBV5-1 and TRBJ1-5; no reliable D call. This CDR3 region has 15 residues. The V end was cut by 0 bases, the J end by 7 bases, with 14 bases between. CDR1 is SGHRS and CDR2 is YFSETQ in the germline V gene. The chain's CDR3 is CASSLDGDSLQPQHF. CDR3 in DNA: TGCGCCAGCAGCTTGGATGGGGATAGTTTGCAGCCCCAGCATTTT.

In its sample, this clonotype was seen many times. V usage is TRBV6-2 or TRBV6-3 and J usage is TRBJ2-7, with D possibly matching TRBD1 (5 bases). There are 11 residues in the CDR3. V was shortened by 6 bases and J by 4 bases, with 7 bases between the two germline ends. Germline CDR1 and CDR2: MNHEY and SVGEGT. The CDR3 nucleotides read TGTGCCAGCAGGGACACTTACGAGCAGTACGTC. Translating gives CASRDTYEQYV.

The table lists this clonotype with many counts. The chain is built from TRBV7-2 and TRBJ1-5; maybe TRBD1 (6 bases). The germline gives CDR1 SGHTA, CDR2 FQGNSA. The CDR3 extends over 15 amino acids. The germline V and J ends were trimmed by 0 bases and 7 bases, with 13 bases remaining between them. The CDR3 coding sequence is TGTGCCAGCAGCTTAGCCTACAGGGCTCAGCAGCCCCAGCATTTT. Protein sequence: CASSLAYRAQQPQHF. Drawing the rest from reference TRBV7-2 and TRBJ1-5, the complete variable domain is GAGVSQSPSNKVTEKGKDVELRCDPISGHTALYWYRQSLGQGLEFLIYFQGNSAPDKSGLPSDRFSAERTGGSVSTLTIQRTQQEDSAVYLCASSLAYRAQQPQHFGDGTRLSIL.

This clonotype occurred many times. The V gene is TRBV28, the J gene TRBJ2-1; 10 positions agree with TRBD2. After removal of 7 bases from V and 5 bases from J, the junction contained 8 bases not matched to a gene. Looked up from germline, CDR1 is MDHEN and CDR2 is SYDVKM. This CDR3 comprises 15 residues. As DNA, the CDR3 is TGTGCCAGCACCAGCGGGGGGGCCCAAGACAATGAGCAGTTCTTC. Protein product: CASTSGGAQDNEQFF.

This clonotype has only a few counts. J is TRBJ1-5 and V is TRBV28; 8 bases are a match to TRBD1. The germline gives CDR1 MDHEN, CDR2 SYDVKM. Trimming removed 5 bases from V and 11 bases from J; junction bases left unmatched: 11. The CDR3 length is 14 residues. Written as DNA, the CDR3 is TGTGCCAGCAGTGTTACCGGGACAGGCGGGACCCAGCATTTT. Protein sequence: CASSVTGTGGTQHF.

This clonotype was found many times. The chain combines TRBV5-6 with TRBJ2-2; possible D gene TRBD2, 6 bases. Trimming left V 4 bases short and J 8 bases short, with 9 bases between. Germline V gene lookup returns CDR1 SGHDT and CDR2 YYEEEE. The CDR3 totals 12 residues. The CDR3 nucleotides read TGTGCCAGCAGCCAGGGACTTGGGGAGCTGTTTTTT. Its protein product is CASSQGLGELFF.

V gene TRBV7-2 combines with J gene TRBJ2-3; the D gene could be TRBD1 or TRBD2 (6 bases each). The ends were cut back, 4 bases at V and 0 bases at J, with 20 bases in the middle. CDR1 and CDR2 from the germline V gene are SGHTA and FQGNSA. The CDR3 loop spans 18 amino acids. The CDR3 region has the DNA TGTGCCAGCAGCTCCCCACGGGGGCGGCTGCTTAGCACAGATACGCAGTATTTT. It is translated as CASSSPRGRLLSTDTQYF.

The sample holds many counts of this clonotype. The CDR3 bases are TGTGCCAGCAGCCCCGTCGGGACAACTAACTATGGCTACACCTTC. It encodes CASSPVGTTNYGYTF. J is TRBJ1-2 and V is TRBV14, with D maybe TRBD1 (6 bases). Trimming left V 4 bases short and J 0 bases short, with 12 bases between. This CDR3 has 15 amino acids. Germline V lookup: CDR1 SGHDN, CDR2 FVKESK.

V usage is TRBV20-1 and J usage is TRBJ1-4; D may be TRBD1 (6 bases). V shed 4 bases and J shed 9 bases, with 9 bases lying between them. This CDR3 region has 11 residues. Germline CDR1 DFQATT, CDR2 SNEGSKA (reference sequence). The CDR3 reads CSATGVKKLFF. In DNA, the CDR3 is TGCAGTGCTACAGGGGTGAAAAAACTGTTTTTT.

This clonotype occurred a few times. The chain couples TRBV7-2 to TRBJ1-5; tentative D call: TRBD1 (5 bases). V lost 1 base and J lost 3, with 10 bases in between. The CDR3 covers 15 residues. Germline CDR1 SGHTA, CDR2 FQGNSA. CDR3 protein: CASSLGDRLNQPQHF. The CDR3 DNA is TGTGCCAGCAGCTTAGGAGACAGACTCAATCAGCCCCAGCATTTT.

To note about this clonotype: This may come from a read error, since a much larger clone is one base off. CDR3: CASSQDLLALHEQFF. The CDR3, as DNA: TGTGCCAGCAGCCAAGATTTACTAGCCCTTCATGAGCAGTTCTTC. This chain links TRBV14 with TRBJ2-1; TRBD2 is a possible D gene (6 bases). The CDR3 covers 15 residues. Germline V gene data show CDR1 as SGHDN and CDR2 as FVKESK. V lost 0 bases and J 8 bases, leaving 14 bases between the germline ends.

This clonotype was recorded many times. V usage is TRBV6-5 and J usage is TRBJ1-6; TRBD1 agrees at 7 bases. J lost 6 bases, V lost 5 bases, and 4 bases had no gene match. Per the germline V gene, CDR1 is MNHEY and CDR2 is SVGAGI. The CDR3 loop spans 14 amino acids. The DNA for the CDR3 is TGTGCCAGCAGTCCGACAGGGACTAATTCACCCCTCCACTTT. The encoded protein is CASSPTGTNSPLHF.

This clonotype was seen at least ten times. The genes are TRBV7-9 and TRBJ1-5, with a tentative D call TRBD1 (5 bases). V lost 5 bases, J lost 1 base, and 9 bases lay in between. In germline, CDR1 is SEHNR, CDR2 FQNEAQ (reference sequence). CDR3 length: 14 residues. The CDR3 DNA reads TGTGCCAGCAGCCCGACAGCCAGCAATCAGCCCCAGCATTTT. This codes for CASSPTASNQPQHF. Full variable domain (remainder filled in from reference TRBV7-9 and TRBJ1-5): DTGVSQNPRHKITKRGQNVTFRCDPISEHNRLYWYRQTLGQGPEFLTYFQNEAQLEKSRLLSDRFSAERPKGSFSTLEIQRTEQGDSAMYLCASSPTASNQPQHFGDGTRLSIL.

This chain uses TRBV14 with TRBJ1-5, with D uncertain. V was cut by 0 bases and J by 9 bases, with 9 bases left in between. Per germline, CDR1 SGHDN and CDR2 FVKESK. The CDR3 has 13 amino acids. Written as DNA, the CDR3 is TGTGCCAGCAGCCAAGATCGAACCGGGCCCCAGCATTTT. This gives the protein CASSQDRTGPQHF.

In its sample, this clonotype was seen a few times. V is TRBV20-1 and J is TRBJ2-3; 8 nucleotides line up with TRBD2. CDR1 and CDR2 (germline): DFQATT, SNEGSKA (reference sequence). This CDR3 is 14 amino acids long. V was clipped by 5 bases and J by 1 base; unmatched bases: 5. The CDR3 region has the DNA TGCAGTGCTCCTTCAGCGGGGGGCACAGATACGCAGTATTTT. Translated: CSAPSAGGTDTQYF.

This clonotype occurred many times. The J gene is TRBJ1-4, the V gene TRBV7-6; TRBD1 aligns across 7 bases. The germline V gene has CDR1 SGHVS and CDR2 FNYEAQ. This CDR3 has 18 residues. J gave up 3 bases and V 3 bases, and 13 bases lay outside the gene matches. CDR3 residues: CASSFRGVGTVPNEKLFF. The CDR3 DNA is TGTGCCAGCAGCTTTCGAGGGGTCGGGACAGTGCCTAATGAAAAACTGTTTTTT.

This clonotype occurred many times. The chain is built from TRBV28 and TRBJ1-2; D is perhaps TRBD1 (6 bases). Germline V gene data show CDR1 as MDHEN and CDR2 as SYDVKM. V was trimmed by 8 bases and J by 3 bases, leaving 10 bases between them. CDR3 length equals 12 residues. The CDR3 DNA sequence: TGTGCCAGCTGGGACAAACACTATGGCTACACCTTC. Its protein is CASWDKHYGYTF.

In its sample, this clonotype was seen many times. V usage is TRBV13 and J usage is TRBJ2-2, with 8 positions matching TRBD2. The CDR3 extends over 16 amino acids. With V trimmed by 5 bases and J by 0 bases, 5 bases remained unmatched. In germline, CDR1 is PRHDT, CDR2 FYEKMQ (reference sequence). The CDR3 region has the DNA TGTGCCAGCAGCAAAGGGCGGGGGGCGAACACCGGGGAGCTGTTTTTT. Its protein is CASSKGRGANTGELFF.

This clonotype was detected ten times or more. In DNA, the CDR3 is TGTGCCATCAGTGATACGACAGGGACACACTCTGGGGCCAACGTCCTGACTTTC. It encodes CAISDTTGTHSGANVLTF. The chain carries TRBV10-3 and TRBJ2-6, with 7 bases lining up with TRBD1. Germline CDR1 is ENHRY and CDR2 is SYGVKD. This CDR3 is 18 amino acids long. V shed 3 bases, J shed 0 bases, and the junction held 8 bases outside the gene matches.

This clonotype appeared many times. The chain links TRBV12-3 or TRBV12-4 to TRBJ2-1, with a weak D call TRBD1 (7 bases). The CDR3 runs 14 residues. V lost 2 bases and J 10 bases, leaving 15 bases between the germline ends. CDR3 nucleotide sequence: TGTGCCAGCAGTTTATTCAGGGGGGCTTGGGAGCAGTTCTTC. Encoded protein: CASSLFRGAWEQFF.